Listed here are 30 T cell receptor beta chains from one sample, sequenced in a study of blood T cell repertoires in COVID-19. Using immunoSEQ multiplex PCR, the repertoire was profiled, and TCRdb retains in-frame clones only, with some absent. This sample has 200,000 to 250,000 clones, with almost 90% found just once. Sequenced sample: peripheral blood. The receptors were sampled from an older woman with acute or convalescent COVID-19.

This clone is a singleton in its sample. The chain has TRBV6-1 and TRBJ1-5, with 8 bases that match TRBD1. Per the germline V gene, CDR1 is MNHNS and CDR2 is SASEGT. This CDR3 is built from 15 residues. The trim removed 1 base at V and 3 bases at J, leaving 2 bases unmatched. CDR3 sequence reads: CASSEGTGINQPQHF. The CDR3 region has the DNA TGTGCCAGCAGTGAAGGGACAGGGATCAATCAGCCCCAGCATTTT.

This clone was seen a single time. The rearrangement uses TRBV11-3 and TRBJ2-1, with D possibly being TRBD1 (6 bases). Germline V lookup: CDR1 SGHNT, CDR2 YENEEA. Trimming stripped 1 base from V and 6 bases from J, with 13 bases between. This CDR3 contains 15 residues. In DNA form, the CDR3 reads TGTGCCAGCAGCTTAGTGCAGGGGACAAGCAATGAGCAGTTCTTC. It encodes CASSLVQGTSNEQFF.

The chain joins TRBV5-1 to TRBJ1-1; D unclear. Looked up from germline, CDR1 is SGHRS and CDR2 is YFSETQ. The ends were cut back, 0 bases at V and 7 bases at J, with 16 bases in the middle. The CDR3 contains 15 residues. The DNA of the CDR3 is TGCGCCAGCAGCTTGGAAGATCGTTCGGGAGGTGAAGCTTTCTTT. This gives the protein CASSLEDRSGGEAFF.

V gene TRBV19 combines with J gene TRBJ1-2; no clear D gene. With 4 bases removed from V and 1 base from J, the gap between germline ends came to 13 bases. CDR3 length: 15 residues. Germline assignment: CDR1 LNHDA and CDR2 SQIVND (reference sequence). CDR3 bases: TGTGCCAGTAGTACCCAATCGGGAAGTAACTATGGCTACACCTTC. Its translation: CASSTQSGSNYGYTF. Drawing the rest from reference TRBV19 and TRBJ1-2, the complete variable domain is DGGITQSPKYLFRKEGQNVTLSCEQNLNHDAMYWYRQDPGQGLRLIYYSQIVNDFQKGDIAEGYSVSREKKESFPLTVTSAQKNPTAFYLCASSTQSGSNYGYTFGSGTRLTVV.

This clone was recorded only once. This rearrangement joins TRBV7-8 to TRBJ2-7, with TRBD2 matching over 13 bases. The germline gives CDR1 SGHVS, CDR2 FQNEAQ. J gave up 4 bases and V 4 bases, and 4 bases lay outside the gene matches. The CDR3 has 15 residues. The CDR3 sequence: CASSSTSGGAYEQYF. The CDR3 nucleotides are TGTGCCAGCAGCTCCACTAGCGGGGGGGCTTACGAGCAGTACTTC.

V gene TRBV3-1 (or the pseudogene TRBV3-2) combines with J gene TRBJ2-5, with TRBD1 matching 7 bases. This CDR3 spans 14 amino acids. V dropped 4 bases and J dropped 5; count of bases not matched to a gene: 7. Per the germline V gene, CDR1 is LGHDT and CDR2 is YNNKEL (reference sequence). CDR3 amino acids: CASSLKGGGETQYF. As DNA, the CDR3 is TGTGCCAGCAGCCTTAAAGGGGGCGGGGAGACCCAGTACTTC.

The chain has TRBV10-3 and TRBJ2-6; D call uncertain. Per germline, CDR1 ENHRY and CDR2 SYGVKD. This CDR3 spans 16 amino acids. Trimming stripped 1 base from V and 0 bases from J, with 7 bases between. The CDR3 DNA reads TGTGCCATCAGTGAGTTTGAGTTCTCTGGGGCCAACGTCCTGACTTTC. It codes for CAISEFEFSGANVLTF.

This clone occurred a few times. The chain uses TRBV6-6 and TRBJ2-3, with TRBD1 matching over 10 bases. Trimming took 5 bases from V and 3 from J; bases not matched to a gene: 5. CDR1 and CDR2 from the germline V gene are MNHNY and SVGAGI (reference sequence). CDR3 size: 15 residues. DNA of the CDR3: TGTGCCAGCAGTAAGGGACAGGGGATGACAGATACGCAGTATTTT. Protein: CASSKGQGMTDTQYF.

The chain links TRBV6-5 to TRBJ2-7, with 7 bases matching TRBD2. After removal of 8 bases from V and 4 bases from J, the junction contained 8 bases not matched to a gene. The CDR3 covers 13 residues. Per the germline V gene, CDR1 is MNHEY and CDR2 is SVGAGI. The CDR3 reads CASLRGVGYEQYF. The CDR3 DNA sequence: TGTGCCAGCCTCCGGGGGGTTGGGTACGAGCAGTACTTC.

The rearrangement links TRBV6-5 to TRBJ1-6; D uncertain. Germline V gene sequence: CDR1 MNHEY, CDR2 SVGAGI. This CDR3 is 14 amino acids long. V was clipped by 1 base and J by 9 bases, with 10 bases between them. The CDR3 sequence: CASSYLDGLSPLHF. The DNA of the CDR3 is TGTGCCAGCAGTTACTTGGACGGACTTTCACCCCTCCACTTT.

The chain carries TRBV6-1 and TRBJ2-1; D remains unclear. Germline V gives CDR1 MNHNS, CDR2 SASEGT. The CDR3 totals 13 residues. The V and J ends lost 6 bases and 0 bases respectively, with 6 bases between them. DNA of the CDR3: TGTGCCAGCAGCCAGGACTCCTACAATGAGCAGTTCTTC. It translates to CASSQDSYNEQFF.

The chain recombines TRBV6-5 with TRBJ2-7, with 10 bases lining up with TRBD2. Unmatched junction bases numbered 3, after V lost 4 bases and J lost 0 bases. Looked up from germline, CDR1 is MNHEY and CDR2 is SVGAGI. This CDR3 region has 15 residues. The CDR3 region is CASSSSGSVSYEQYF. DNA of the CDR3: TGTGCCAGCAGTTCTAGCGGGAGTGTCTCCTACGAGCAGTACTTC.

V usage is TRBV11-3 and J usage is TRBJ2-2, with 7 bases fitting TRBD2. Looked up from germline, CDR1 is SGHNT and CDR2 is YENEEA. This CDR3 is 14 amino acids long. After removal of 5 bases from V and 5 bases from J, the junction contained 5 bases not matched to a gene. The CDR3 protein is CASSPGGLTGELFF. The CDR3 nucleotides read TGTGCCAGCAGCCCCGGGGGGTTAACCGGGGAGCTGTTTTTT.

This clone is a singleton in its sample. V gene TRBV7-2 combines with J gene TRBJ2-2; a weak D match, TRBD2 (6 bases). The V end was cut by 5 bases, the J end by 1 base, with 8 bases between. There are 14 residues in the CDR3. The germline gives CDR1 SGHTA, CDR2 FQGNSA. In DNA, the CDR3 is TGTGCCAGCAGCCTGGGACTGAACACCGGGGAGCTGTTTTTT. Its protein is CASSLGLNTGELFF.

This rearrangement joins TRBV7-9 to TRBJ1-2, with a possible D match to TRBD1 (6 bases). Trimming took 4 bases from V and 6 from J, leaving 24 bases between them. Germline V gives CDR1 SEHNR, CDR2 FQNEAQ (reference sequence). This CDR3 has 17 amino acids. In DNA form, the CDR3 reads TGTGCCAGCAGCTCCCGAGGATTTGGGGGCGAGGGGGATGGCTACACCTTC. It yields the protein CASSSRGFGGEGDGYTF.

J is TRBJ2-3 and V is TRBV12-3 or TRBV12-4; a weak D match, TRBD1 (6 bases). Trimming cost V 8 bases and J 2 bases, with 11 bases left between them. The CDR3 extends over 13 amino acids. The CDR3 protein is CASHRDPTDTQYF. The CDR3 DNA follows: TGTGCCAGCCACAGGGACCCCACAGATACGCAGTATTTT.

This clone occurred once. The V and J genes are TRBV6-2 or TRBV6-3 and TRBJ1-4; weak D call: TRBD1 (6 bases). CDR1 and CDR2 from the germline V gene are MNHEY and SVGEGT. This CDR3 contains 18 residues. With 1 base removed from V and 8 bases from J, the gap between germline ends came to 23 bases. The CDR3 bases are TGTGCCAGCAGTTACTTCCCGAATTTACAGGGCGCACAGGAAAAACTGTTTTTT. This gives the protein CASSYFPNLQGAQEKLFF.

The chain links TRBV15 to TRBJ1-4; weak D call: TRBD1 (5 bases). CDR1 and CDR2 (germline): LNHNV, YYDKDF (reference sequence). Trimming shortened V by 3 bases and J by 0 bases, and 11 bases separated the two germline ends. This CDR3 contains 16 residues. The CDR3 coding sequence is TGTGCCACCAGCAGTGGTCCAGGGACAACTAATGAAAAACTGTTTTTT. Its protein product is CATSSGPGTTNEKLFF.

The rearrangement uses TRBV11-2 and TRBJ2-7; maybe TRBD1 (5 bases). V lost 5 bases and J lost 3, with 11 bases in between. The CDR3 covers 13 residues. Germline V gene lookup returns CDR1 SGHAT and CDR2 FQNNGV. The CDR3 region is CASSRTPVYEQYF. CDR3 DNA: TGTGCCAGCAGCCGGACACCTGTCTACGAGCAGTACTTC.

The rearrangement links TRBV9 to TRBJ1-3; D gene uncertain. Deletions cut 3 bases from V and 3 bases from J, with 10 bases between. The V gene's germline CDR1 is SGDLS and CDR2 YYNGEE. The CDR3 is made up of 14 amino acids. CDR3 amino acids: CASSGGRNGNTIYF. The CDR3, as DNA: TGTGCCAGCAGCGGCGGAAGAAATGGAAACACCATATATTTT.

The DNA for the CDR3 is TGTGCCAGCAGTTACAGGGAGGGACAGCCCCAGCATTTT. Its translation is CASSYREGQPQHF. This chain joins TRBV6-5 and TRBJ1-5, with D unresolved. The CDR3 contains 13 residues. Germline loops: CDR1 MNHEY, CDR2 SVGAGI. Trimming took off 2 bases at V and 7 bases at J, with 9 bases between the two ends.

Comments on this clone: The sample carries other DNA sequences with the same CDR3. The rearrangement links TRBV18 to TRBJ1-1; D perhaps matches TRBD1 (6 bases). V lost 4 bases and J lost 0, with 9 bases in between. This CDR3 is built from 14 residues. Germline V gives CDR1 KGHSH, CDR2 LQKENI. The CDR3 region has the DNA TGTGCCAGCTCACTGGGACAATTGAACACTGAAGCTTTCTTT. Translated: CASSLGQLNTEAFF.

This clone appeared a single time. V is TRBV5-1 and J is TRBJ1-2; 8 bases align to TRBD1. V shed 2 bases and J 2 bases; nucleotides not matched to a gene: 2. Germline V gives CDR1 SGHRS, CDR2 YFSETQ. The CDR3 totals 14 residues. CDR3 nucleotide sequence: TGCGCCAGCAGCTTCGGACAGGGCAACTATGGCTACACCTTC. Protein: CASSFGQGNYGYTF.

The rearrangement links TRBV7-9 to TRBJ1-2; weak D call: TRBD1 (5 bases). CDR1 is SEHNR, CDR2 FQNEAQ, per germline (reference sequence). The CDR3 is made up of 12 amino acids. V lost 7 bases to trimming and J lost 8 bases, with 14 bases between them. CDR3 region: CASTWEGWGYTF. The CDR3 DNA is TGTGCCAGCACCTGGGAGGGGTGGGGCTACACCTTC.

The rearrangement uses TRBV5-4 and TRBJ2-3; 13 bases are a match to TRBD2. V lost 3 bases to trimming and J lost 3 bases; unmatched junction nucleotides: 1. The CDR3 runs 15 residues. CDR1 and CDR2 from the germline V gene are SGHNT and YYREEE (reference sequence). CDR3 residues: CASSSTSGRTDTQYF. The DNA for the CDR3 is TGTGCCAGCAGCTCGACTAGCGGGAGGACAGATACGCAGTATTTT.

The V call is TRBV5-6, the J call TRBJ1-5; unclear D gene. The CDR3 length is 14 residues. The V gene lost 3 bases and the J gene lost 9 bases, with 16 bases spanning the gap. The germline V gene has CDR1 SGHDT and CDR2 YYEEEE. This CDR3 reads CASSSNFDVRPQHF. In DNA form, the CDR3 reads TGTGCCAGCAGCTCCAACTTCGATGTCCGGCCCCAGCATTTT.

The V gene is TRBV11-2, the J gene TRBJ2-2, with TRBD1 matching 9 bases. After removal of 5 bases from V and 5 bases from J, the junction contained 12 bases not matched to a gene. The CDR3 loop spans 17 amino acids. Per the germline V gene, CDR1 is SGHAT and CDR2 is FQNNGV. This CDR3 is CASSQDRGPVGTGELFF. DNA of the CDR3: TGTGCCAGCAGCCAGGACAGGGGCCCGGTGGGAACCGGGGAGCTGTTTTTT. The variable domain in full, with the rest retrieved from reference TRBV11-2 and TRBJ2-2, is EAGVAQSPRYKIIEKRQSVAFWCNPISGHATLYWYQQILGQGPKLLIQFQNNGVVDDSQLPKDRFSAERLKGVDSTLKIQPAKLEDSAVYLCASSQDRGPVGTGELFFGEGSRLTVL.

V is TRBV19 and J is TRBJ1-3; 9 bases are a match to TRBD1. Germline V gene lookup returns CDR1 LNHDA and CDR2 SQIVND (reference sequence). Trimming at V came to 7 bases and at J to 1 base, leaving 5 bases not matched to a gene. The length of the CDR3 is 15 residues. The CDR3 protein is CASNYRGRSGNTIYF. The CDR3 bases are TGTGCCAGTAACTACAGGGGGCGATCTGGAAACACCATATATTTT.

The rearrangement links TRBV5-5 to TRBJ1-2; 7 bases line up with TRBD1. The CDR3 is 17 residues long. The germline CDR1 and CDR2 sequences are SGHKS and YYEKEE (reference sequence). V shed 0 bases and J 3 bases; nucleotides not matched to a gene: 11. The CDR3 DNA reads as TGTGCCAGCAGCTTGGACCCCTCCGGGACAGATTACTATGGCTACACCTTC. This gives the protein CASSLDPSGTDYYGYTF.

CDR3 amino acids: CASSVTWGGYTEAFF. The CDR3 DNA sequence: TGTGCCAGCAGCGTAACGTGGGGCGGCTACACTGAAGCTTTCTTT. This chain connects TRBV9 to TRBJ1-1; possibly TRBD1 for D (5 bases). V lost 1 base and J 3 bases, leaving 13 bases between the germline ends. CDR3 length: 15 residues. CDR1 is SGDLS and CDR2 is YYNGEE in the germline V gene.